This T cell receptor beta chain came from a study of blood T cell repertoires in COVID-19. The method was immunoSEQ multiplex PCR; TCRdb's version includes in-frame clones alone and lacks a portion of them. This table has around 150,000 clones, roughly 85% appearing once. Sequences were obtained from peripheral blood. This clonotype was sampled from a human donor with acute or convalescent COVID-19. The donor label of this sample is uncertain.

CDR3 DNA sequence: TGCGCCAGCAGCCGGTCCCCAGGGTCTGGAAACACCATATATTTT. This codes for CASSRSPGSGNTIYF. The chain recombines TRBV5-1 with TRBJ1-3; D is possibly TRBD1 (5 bases). Germline CDR1 is SGHRS and CDR2 is YFSETQ. V was cut by 4 bases and J by 1 base, with 12 bases left in between. This CDR3 region has 15 residues. The entire variable domain, with the rest obtained from reference TRBV5-1 and TRBJ1-3, is as follows: KAGVTQTPRYLIKTRGQQVTLSCSPISGHRSVSWYQQTPGQGLQFLFEYFSETQRNKGNFPGRFSGRQFSNSRSEMNVSTLELGDSALYLCASSRSPGSGNTIYFGEGSWLTVV.